A single T cell receptor (beta chain) is shown here with its context. This clonotype was seen ten or more times. It has no known antigen specificity. No much larger clone exists at a distance of one base, and base qualities are not known. V lost 8 bases and J lost 8 bases, and the count of bases not matched to a germline gene is 14. Inclusive of the bounding cysteine and phenylalanine, the CDR3 is 14 residues long. Solely the CDR3 DNA is kept, with 42 bases framed from the first base. Taken from the germline V gene (reference sequence), the CDR1 and CDR2 loops are LNHNV and YYDKDF. The ophthalmopathy patients had moderately to severely active disease, with a Clinical Activity Score of 3 or higher, a NOSPECS grade of 4 or higher, and a disease duration of less than 3 months. Patients were excluded if they had other autoimmune diseases, uncontrolled infections, pregnancy or lactation. Clinical symptoms, serum thyroxine, TRAb, thyroid ultrasound and orbital computed tomography formed the basis of the diagnosis. Ficoll-Paque density gradient centrifugation was used to isolate PBMCs from around 10 ml of fresh peripheral blood. Total RNA was extracted with Trizol reagent and quality-checked on an Agilent 2100 Bioanalyzer.

This specimen belongs to a study of Graves' ophthalmopathy and Graves' hyperthyroidism (dated by TCRdb to the late 2010s). Broadly, across the study: Peripheral blood was collected before any treatment was given, at the time of initial diagnosis. TCR beta repertoire signatures were used to distinguish Graves' ophthalmopathy from Graves' hyperthyroidism and to predict progression to ophthalmopathy. In total, some 130 blood samples were TCR-sequenced: 40 to 45 ophthalmopathy, some 72 hyperthyroidism and approximately 17 hyperthyroidism-to-ophthalmopathy patients. To explore V-J signatures that distinguish ophthalmopathy from hyperthyroidism, a discovery set of about a hundred patients was enrolled, made up of some 41 with ophthalmopathy and roughly 57 with stable hyperthyroidism. For independent validation, a separate cohort was made up of 18 hyperthyroidism patients plus 17 patients who later progressed from hyperthyroidism to ophthalmopathy. T-cell repertoires of thyroid tissue and blood were compared in more than five hyperthyroidism patients. Once sampling was done, hyperthyroidism patients were given methimazole at a starting dose of 30 mg daily, while ophthalmopathy patients were given high-dose intravenous methylprednisolone. The 75 to 100 discovery patients were randomly split 7:3 into training and test sets. Study-wide conclusions, independent of this receptor: Sample size was not predetermined statistically, and investigators were not blinded to group allocation. In cross-validation, the 13-signature model distinguished ophthalmopathy from stable hyperthyroidism with approximately 90% sensitivity and 81.08% specificity, while in the test set the corresponding values were 80% and 75%. Among expanded thyroid clonotypes with frequency above 0.001, most also showed up in blood, which suggests that blood repertoires may reflect the thyroid immune response. In validation, the model predicted ophthalmopathy progression with nearly 71% sensitivity and roughly 72% specificity; fewer than 15 predicted patients were CT-confirmed with GO in a median of around 6 months.

TCR beta CDR3 regions were amplified from RNA transcripts for repertoire sequencing. A first-round RT-PCR used HTBI primers with the Qiagen OneStep RT-PCR kit, followed by a second-round multiplex PCR, size selection and purification. Sequencing of the libraries was carried out on an Illumina HiSeq2000 in paired-end mode with 100 bp reads. As for the original processing: SOAPnuke was used for read processing, and reads with adapters, uncalled bases, a mean Phred below 15, or no exact constant-primer or identifier match were discarded. COPE v1.2.5 was used to merge high-quality paired reads. Unique nucleotide sequences were defined as clonotypes and aligned to IMGT TRB V, D and J references using MiTCR v1.1. The analysis was limited to V-J combinations with a frequency above 0.0001, which together covered 99.2% of repertoires. A TCR clonal expansion and chaos score per V-J combination was defined as the ratio of F50 clonal expansion to chaos observed in the TCRdist matrix. Features were reduced by Welch's t-statistics and random forest to roughly 14 V-J combinations, which fed a naive Bayes classifier. Thyroid-blood repertoire similarity was quantified with the Morisita-Horn index. The public reads were reanalyzed by TCRdb: fastp trimming at Q25, MiXCR alignment, in-frame beta chains only. CDR3 protein duplicates are merged, each entry listing the most common genes and DNA. These V and J calls derive from TCRdb rather than the authors' analysis. The sample table holds about 220,000 distinct CDR3 sequences, of which about 22% were seen once. 35% to 55% of the sample lies in the top ten.

The source is a woman aged 50 to 65 with Graves' ophthalmopathy. Donor details come from another sample of the same person, matched by shared clones. The specimen sequenced was peripheral blood. This chain is built from TRBV15 and TRBJ2-5, with 7 bases in between that match TRBD2. The encoded CDR3 is CATGGGDAIGTQYF. DNA sequence: TGTGCCACCGGGGGGGGGGACGCAATCGGTACCCAGTACTTC.